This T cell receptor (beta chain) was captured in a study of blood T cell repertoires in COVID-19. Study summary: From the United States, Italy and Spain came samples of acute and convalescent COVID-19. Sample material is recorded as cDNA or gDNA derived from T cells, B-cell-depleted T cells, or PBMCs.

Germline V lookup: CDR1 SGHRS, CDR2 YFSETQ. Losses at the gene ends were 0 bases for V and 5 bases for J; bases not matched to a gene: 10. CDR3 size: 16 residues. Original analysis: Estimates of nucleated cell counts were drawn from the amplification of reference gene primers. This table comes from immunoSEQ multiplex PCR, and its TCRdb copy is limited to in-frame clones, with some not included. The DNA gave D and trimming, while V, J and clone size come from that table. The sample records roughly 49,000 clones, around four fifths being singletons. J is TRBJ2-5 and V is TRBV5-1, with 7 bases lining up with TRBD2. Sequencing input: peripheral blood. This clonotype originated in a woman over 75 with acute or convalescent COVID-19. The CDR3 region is CASSLAVGGKIETQYF. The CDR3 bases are TGCGCCAGCAGCTTGGCCGTCGGGGGGAAAATTGAGACCCAGTACTTC.